The 32 T cell receptor beta chains listed next were all sequenced from one sample in a study of blood T cell repertoires in COVID-19. Assay: immunoSEQ multiplex PCR; the TCRdb copy retains only in-frame clones and omits some. Among fewer than 350,000 clones, approximately 83% were seen once, and the ten largest hold roughly 1.9%. The sample comprised peripheral blood. The receptors here all came from a woman between 25 and 40 years old who had recovered from COVID-19.

The chain carries TRBV10-1 and TRBJ2-6; TRBD1 is a possible D gene (6 bases). The V gene lost 0 bases and the J gene lost 4 bases, with 13 bases spanning the gap. CDR1 and CDR2 (germline): WNHNN, SYGVQD (reference sequence). This CDR3 spans 17 amino acids. The CDR3 sequence is CASSESRSGAGANVLTF. The CDR3 region has the DNA TGCGCCAGCAGTGAGTCGAGGTCAGGGGCGGGGGCCAACGTCCTGACTTTC.

This chain connects TRBV7-9 to TRBJ2-7; 8 bases fit TRBD1. The CDR3 runs 18 residues. Per the germline V gene, CDR1 is SEHNR and CDR2 is FQNEAQ (reference sequence). V lost 5 bases to trimming and J lost 5 bases; unmatched junction nucleotides: 20. The CDR3 DNA reads as TGTGCCAGCAGCCCGATCCCGACAGGGGAGCTAGCTGCCCACGAGCAGTACTTC. Protein: CASSPIPTGELAAHEQYF.

This chain connects TRBV11-1 to TRBJ2-1; 8 nucleotides line up with TRBD2. The CDR3 length is 14 residues. Germline V gene sequence: CDR1 SGHAT, CDR2 FQDESV (reference sequence). V was pared by 4 bases and J by 5 bases, with 4 bases of the junction left unmatched. This CDR3 is CASSSTSAHNEQFF. DNA of the CDR3: TGTGCCAGCAGCTCGACTAGCGCCCACAATGAGCAGTTCTTC.

The gene calls are TRBV5-8 and TRBJ2-1; TRBD2 agrees at 12 bases. V lost 5 bases to trimming and J lost 4 bases; unmatched junction nucleotides: 7. The CDR3 has 16 amino acids. Germline V gives CDR1 SGHTS, CDR2 YDEGEE. CDR3 loop: CASRAGTSGPYNEQFF. The CDR3 region has the DNA TGTGCCAGCAGAGCCGGGACTAGCGGGCCTTACAATGAGCAGTTCTTC.

The V and J genes are TRBV7-2 and TRBJ2-7; 8 nucleotides agree with TRBD2. V dropped 6 bases and J dropped 1; count of bases not matched to a gene: 5. CDR1 is SGHTA and CDR2 is FQGNSA in the germline V gene. The CDR3 extends over 14 amino acids. CDR3 loop: CASSVIAGSYEQYF. The CDR3 coding sequence is TGTGCCAGCAGTGTTATAGCGGGATCCTACGAGCAGTACTTC.

This chain links TRBV28 with TRBJ2-1; TRBD2 matches 8 bases. With V trimmed by 6 bases and J by 15 bases, 16 bases remained unmatched. Germline-derived CDR1 and CDR2 are MDHEN and SYDVKM. CDR3 length equals 14 residues. CDR3 in DNA: TGTGCCAGCAGAAATGGGGGGGGACTAGTCTTCCCGTTCTTC. Encoded protein: CASRNGGGLVFPFF.

The chain carries TRBV27 and TRBJ2-5, with 9 positions matching TRBD1. The V gene's germline CDR1 is MNHEY and CDR2 SMNVEV (reference sequence). The CDR3 runs to 15 residues. Trimming removed 2 bases from V and 1 base from J; junction bases left unmatched: 2. DNA of the CDR3: TGTGCCAGCAGTTTAAGGGACAGGGCCCAAGAGACCCAGTACTTC. Its protein is CASSLRDRAQETQYF.

The rearrangement uses TRBV5-1 and TRBJ2-1; tentative D call: TRBD2 (6 bases). Per the germline V gene, CDR1 is SGHRS and CDR2 is YFSETQ. Trimming removed 3 bases from V and 7 bases from J, with 23 bases in between. The CDR3 is 17 residues long. The CDR3 reads CASSSWSGTPAKNEQFF. The CDR3 coding sequence is TGCGCCAGCAGCTCTTGGTCGGGGACTCCGGCCAAAAATGAGCAGTTCTTC. The full variable domain, its missing parts supplied by reference TRBV5-1 and TRBJ2-1, is KAGVTQTPRYLIKTRGQQVTLSCSPISGHRSVSWYQQTPGQGLQFLFEYFSETQRNKGNFPGRFSGRQFSNSRSEMNVSTLELGDSALYLCASSSWSGTPAKNEQFFGPGTRLTVL.

The V gene is TRBV10-3, the J gene TRBJ2-1; D not resolved. Trimming shortened V by 3 bases and J by 5 bases, and 8 bases separated the two germline ends. Germline CDR1 ENHRY, CDR2 SYGVKD. This CDR3 contains 13 residues. CDR3 sequence (DNA): TGTGCCATCAGTGATTTGCGGAACAATGAGCAGTTCTTC. This codes for CAISDLRNNEQFF.

The gene calls are TRBV28 and TRBJ2-7; 12 nucleotides agree with TRBD2. The V and J ends lost 8 bases and 3 bases, in that order; junction bases with no gene match: 8. This CDR3 is 15 amino acids long. Germline V gene sequence: CDR1 MDHEN, CDR2 SYDVKM. In DNA, the CDR3 is TGTGCCAGCGGATCCGGGGGACTAGCGGGCTACGAGCAGTACTTC. It encodes CASGSGGLAGYEQYF.

The V and J genes are TRBV18 and TRBJ1-2; a possible D gene is TRBD1 (6 bases). The germline CDR1 and CDR2 sequences are KGHSH and LQKENI. Trimming stripped 3 bases from V and 3 bases from J, with 11 bases between. CDR3 length equals 14 residues. CDR3 coding DNA: TGTGCCAGCTCACCCAGGGGTCAGGACTATGGCTACACCTTC. This codes for CASSPRGQDYGYTF.

The chain combines TRBV28 with TRBJ2-5; TRBD1 might be the D (6 bases). The CDR3 has 13 residues. The V gene's germline CDR1 is MDHEN and CDR2 SYDVKM. Trimming removed 3 bases from V and 3 bases from J, with 8 bases in between. DNA of the CDR3: TGTGCCAGCAGTTTTACAGGGAAAGAGACCCAGTACTTC. Translated, it gives CASSFTGKETQYF.

The chain recombines TRBV6-1 with TRBJ1-1; D might be TRBD1 (5 bases). Germline V lookup: CDR1 MNHNS, CDR2 SASEGT. The CDR3 is made up of 14 amino acids. The ends were cut back, 3 bases at V and 1 base at J, with 9 bases in the middle. The CDR3 reads CASSDWQGNTEAFF. In nucleotides, the CDR3 is TGTGCCAGCAGTGATTGGCAGGGGAACACTGAAGCTTTCTTT.

The rearrangement joins TRBV27 to TRBJ1-4; tentative D call: TRBD1 (5 bases). The V gene lost 4 bases and the J gene lost 0 bases, with 12 bases spanning the gap. The CDR3 has 16 residues. The V gene's germline CDR1 is MNHEY and CDR2 SMNVEV (reference sequence). The CDR3: CASSSGHQTTNEKLFF. The CDR3 DNA follows: TGTGCCAGCAGTTCAGGACACCAGACAACTAATGAAAAACTGTTTTTT.

The chain combines TRBV6-5 with TRBJ2-3, with TRBD2 identical over 7 bases. The CDR3 extends over 15 amino acids. The germline CDR1 and CDR2 sequences are MNHEY and SVGAGI. V lost 2 bases, J lost 6 bases, and 8 bases stayed unmatched. The CDR3 bases are TGTGCCAGCAGTTACGGGGGGGGTGTGATTGATACGCAGTATTTT. Translated, it gives CASSYGGGVIDTQYF.

This chain joins TRBV5-6 and TRBJ1-1; 9 bases are shared with TRBD1. The CDR3 has 13 amino acids. V lost 5 bases to trimming and J lost 6 bases; unmatched junction nucleotides: 5. Germline V gene sequence: CDR1 SGHDT, CDR2 YYEEEE. CDR3 coding DNA: TGTGCCAGCAGTGGGACAGGGAGGTCTGAAGCTTTCTTT. This translates into CASSGTGRSEAFF.

V is TRBV11-2 and J is TRBJ2-2; 10 bases align to TRBD2. The CDR3 is 17 residues long. Germline-derived CDR1 and CDR2 are SGHAT and FQNNGV. Trimming at V came to 0 bases and at J to 7 bases, leaving 8 bases not matched to a gene. CDR3 residues: CASSLDSAGGPNGELFF. The CDR3 DNA sequence: TGTGCCAGCAGCTTAGACTCAGCGGGGGGGCCGAACGGGGAGCTGTTTTTT. Full variable domain (rest looked up from reference TRBV11-2 and TRBJ2-2): EAGVAQSPRYKIIEKRQSVAFWCNPISGHATLYWYQQILGQGPKLLIQFQNNGVVDDSQLPKDRFSAERLKGVDSTLKIQPAKLEDSAVYLCASSLDSAGGPNGELFFGEGSRLTVL.

CDR3 loop: CASSLELRSYNEQFF. The CDR3 DNA reads as TGCGCCAGCAGCTTGGAACTCCGCTCCTACAATGAGCAGTTCTTC. J is TRBJ2-1 and V is TRBV5-1; no clear D gene. Trimming shortened V by 0 bases and J by 0 bases, and 7 bases separated the two germline ends. The CDR3 is 15 amino acids. Per germline, CDR1 SGHRS and CDR2 YFSETQ.

DNA for the CDR3: TGTGCCAGCAGTGTATCCCGGGAGACCCAGTACTTC. It codes for CASSVSRETQYF. This chain links TRBV6-2 or TRBV6-3 with TRBJ2-5; D gene uncertain. The germline CDR1 and CDR2 sequences are MNHEY and SVGEGT. Deletions cut 5 bases from V and 5 bases from J, with 9 bases between. This CDR3 contains 12 residues.

This chain uses TRBV3-1 (or the pseudogene TRBV3-2) with TRBJ1-1; perhaps TRBD1 as D (6 bases). The length of the CDR3 is 15 residues. Germline values: CDR1 LGHDT, CDR2 YNNKEL (reference sequence). Deletions cut 1 base from V and 1 base from J, with 10 bases between. This CDR3 reads CASSQGQVRNTEAFF. The CDR3 bases are TGTGCCAGCAGCCAAGGACAGGTAAGGAACACTGAAGCTTTCTTT.

This chain links TRBV19 with TRBJ2-4; TRBD1 matches at 7 bases. This CDR3 comprises 18 residues. The V gene end was trimmed by 6 bases and the J gene end by 0 bases; junction bases not matched to a gene: 14. The V gene's germline CDR1 is LNHDA and CDR2 SQIVND (reference sequence). Written as DNA, the CDR3 is TGTGCCAGTAGCCTTCAACCGGGACAGAAACTAGCCAAAAACATTCAGTACTTC. The encoded protein is CASSLQPGQKLAKNIQYF. The full variable domain, its missing parts supplied by reference TRBV19 and TRBJ2-4, is DGGITQSPKYLFRKEGQNVTLSCEQNLNHDAMYWYRQDPGQGLRLIYYSQIVNDFQKGDIAEGYSVSREKKESFPLTVTSAQKNPTAFYLCASSLQPGQKLAKNIQYFGAGTRLSVL.

J is TRBJ2-7 and V is TRBV21-1; the table's D call TRBD2 went unverified against the DNA. TRBV21-1 is described as a pseudogene. This CDR3 is 24 amino acids long. CDR3 nucleotides: TGTGCCAGCAGCAAAGCGGGAATCCTTTTAGCGGGAGGCCCGACATGCAACAGGTTCCACGAGCAGTACTTC. Its translation: CASSKAGILLAGGPTCNRFHEQYF.

This clone was picked up one time. Written as DNA, the CDR3 is TGCGCCAGCAGCTCGACGACAGGGGTGAACACTGAAGCTTTCTTT. This codes for CASSSTTGVNTEAFF. The V and J genes are TRBV5-1 and TRBJ1-1, with 8 bases identical to TRBD1. V lost 3 bases, J lost 0 bases, and 4 bases stayed unmatched. Germline V gives CDR1 SGHRS, CDR2 YFSETQ. The CDR3 extends over 15 amino acids.

V gene TRBV18 combines with J gene TRBJ1-1, with TRBD1 identical over 8 bases. The CDR3 sequence is 17 residues long. V shed 3 bases and J 1 base; nucleotides not matched to a gene: 10. Germline V gives CDR1 KGHSH, CDR2 LQKENI. Written as DNA, the CDR3 is TGTGCCAGCTCACCTCCGGGGACAGGTGTGGGGAACACTGAAGCTTTCTTT. It is translated as CASSPPGTGVGNTEAFF.

J is TRBJ2-7 and V is TRBV28; 8 positions agree with TRBD2. The germline gives CDR1 MDHEN, CDR2 SYDVKM. CDR3 length: 16 residues. The V segment lost 5 bases and the J segment 5 bases; nucleotides outside the gene matches: 14. The CDR3: CASSLAGGYMRDEQYF. In DNA, the CDR3 is TGTGCCAGCAGTCTCGCGGGAGGATATATGCGGGACGAGCAGTACTTC.

The J gene is TRBJ2-1, the V gene TRBV5-1; 7 nucleotides agree with TRBD2. The germline V gene encodes CDR1 SGHRS and CDR2 YFSETQ. CDR3 size: 15 residues. Trimming cost V 7 bases and J 5 bases; bases outside gene matches: 12. The CDR3 sequence is CASRLAGVADNEQFF. In DNA form, the CDR3 reads TGCGCCAGCCGCCTGGCGGGGGTCGCGGACAATGAGCAGTTCTTC.

This clone was seen just once. The V and J genes are TRBV15 and TRBJ2-2, with D perhaps matching TRBD2 (5 bases). Germline CDR1 is LNHNV and CDR2 is YYDKDF (reference sequence). CDR3 length: 16 residues. The V end was cut by 5 bases, the J end by 7 bases, with 20 bases between. Here the CDR3 reads CATSATSRGFVGELFF. The DNA for the CDR3 is TGTGCCACCAGCGCCACCTCAAGAGGGTTCGTCGGGGAGCTGTTTTTT. Together with reference TRBV15 and TRBJ2-2, the CDR3 gives the full variable domain: DAMVIQNPRYQVTQFGKPVTLSCSQTLNHNVMYWYQQKSSQAPKLLFHYYDKDFNNEADTPDNFQSRRPNTSFCFLDIRSPGLGDTAMYLCATSATSRGFVGELFFGEGSRLTVL.

The chain combines TRBV28 with TRBJ2-7; D remains ambiguous. The germline gives CDR1 MDHEN, CDR2 SYDVKM. There are 13 residues in the CDR3. Trimming pared 7 bases from V and 4 bases from J, leaving 14 bases between. This CDR3 is CASTRSDRYEQYF. In DNA form, the CDR3 reads TGTGCCAGCACTAGATCTGATAGATACGAGCAGTACTTC.

The table lists this clone with a count of one. The chain uses TRBV12-3 or TRBV12-4 and TRBJ2-5, with a weak D call TRBD1 (6 bases). V was cut by 6 bases and J by 5 bases, with 13 bases left in between. This CDR3 spans 13 amino acids. As DNA, the CDR3 is TGTGCCAGCAGCACTCAGGGGCTCGAGACCCAGTACTTC. It encodes CASSTQGLETQYF.

The chain uses TRBV3-1 (or the pseudogene TRBV3-2) and TRBJ2-1; perhaps TRBD1 as D (5 bases). The V gene lost 5 bases and the J gene lost 0 bases, with 11 bases spanning the gap. Germline-derived CDR1 and CDR2 are LGHDT and YNNKEL (reference sequence). This CDR3 has 15 residues. Written as DNA, the CDR3 is TGTGCCAGCAGCATTACAGGATACTCCTACAATGAGCAGTTCTTC. Translated: CASSITGYSYNEQFF.

The chain employs TRBV19 and TRBJ1-5; TRBD1 aligns across 7 bases. There are 16 residues in the CDR3. V gave up 3 bases and J gave up 4 bases; unmatched junction bases: 9. Germline lookup yields CDR1 LNHDA and CDR2 SQIVND (reference sequence). This chain's CDR3 is CASSISGTVKNQPQHF. CDR3 nucleotide sequence: TGTGCCAGTAGTATTTCGGGGACAGTGAAAAATCAGCCCCAGCATTTT.

This clone was observed once. The V call is TRBV3-1 (or the pseudogene TRBV3-2), the J call TRBJ2-7; 10 positions agree with TRBD1. The V gene's germline CDR1 is LGHDT and CDR2 YNNKEL (reference sequence). After removal of 7 bases from V and 6 bases from J, the junction contained 9 bases not matched to a gene. The CDR3 is 14 amino acids. The CDR3 is CASTPEDRGGEQYF. CDR3 in DNA: TGTGCCAGCACCCCAGAGGACAGGGGGGGCGAGCAGTACTTC.